The clone carrying this T cell receptor (beta chain) was seen only a few times. The antigen remains undetermined. PCR amplification relied on 60 Vbeta primers (plus 13 Jbeta primers). The protocol was immunoSEQ multiplex PCR, while the TCRdb copy is restricted to in-frame clones and leaves out a portion. There are about 100,000 clones in the sample; roughly 74% occur only once, and about 1.9% lies in the top ten. The data derive from a study of cytomegalovirus exposure and HLA in healthy donors. Study-wide context: Among around 400 genotyped donors, around 82% fell in the Caucasian-associated ancestry cluster. Findings and caveats of the study: A list of 164 TCR beta chains associated with cytomegalovirus was given.

Nominally healthy donors provided the samples, though records likely missed some immune exposures. CDR3 length equals 14 residues. Germline loops: CDR1 SQVTM, CDR2 ANQGSEA. The junction had 6 bases not matched to a gene; V was cut back by 3 bases and J by 7 bases. Sequencing was carried out using PBMCs. The chain recombines TRBV29-1 with TRBJ2-3; the match to TRBD2 covers 11 bases. The sequence was collected from a woman between 35 and 50 years old in good health and CMV-seronegative. Here the CDR3 DNA reads TGCAGCGTTGAGTCTGGGACTAGCGGTTATACGCAGTATTTT. Its protein is CSVESGTSGYTQYF.